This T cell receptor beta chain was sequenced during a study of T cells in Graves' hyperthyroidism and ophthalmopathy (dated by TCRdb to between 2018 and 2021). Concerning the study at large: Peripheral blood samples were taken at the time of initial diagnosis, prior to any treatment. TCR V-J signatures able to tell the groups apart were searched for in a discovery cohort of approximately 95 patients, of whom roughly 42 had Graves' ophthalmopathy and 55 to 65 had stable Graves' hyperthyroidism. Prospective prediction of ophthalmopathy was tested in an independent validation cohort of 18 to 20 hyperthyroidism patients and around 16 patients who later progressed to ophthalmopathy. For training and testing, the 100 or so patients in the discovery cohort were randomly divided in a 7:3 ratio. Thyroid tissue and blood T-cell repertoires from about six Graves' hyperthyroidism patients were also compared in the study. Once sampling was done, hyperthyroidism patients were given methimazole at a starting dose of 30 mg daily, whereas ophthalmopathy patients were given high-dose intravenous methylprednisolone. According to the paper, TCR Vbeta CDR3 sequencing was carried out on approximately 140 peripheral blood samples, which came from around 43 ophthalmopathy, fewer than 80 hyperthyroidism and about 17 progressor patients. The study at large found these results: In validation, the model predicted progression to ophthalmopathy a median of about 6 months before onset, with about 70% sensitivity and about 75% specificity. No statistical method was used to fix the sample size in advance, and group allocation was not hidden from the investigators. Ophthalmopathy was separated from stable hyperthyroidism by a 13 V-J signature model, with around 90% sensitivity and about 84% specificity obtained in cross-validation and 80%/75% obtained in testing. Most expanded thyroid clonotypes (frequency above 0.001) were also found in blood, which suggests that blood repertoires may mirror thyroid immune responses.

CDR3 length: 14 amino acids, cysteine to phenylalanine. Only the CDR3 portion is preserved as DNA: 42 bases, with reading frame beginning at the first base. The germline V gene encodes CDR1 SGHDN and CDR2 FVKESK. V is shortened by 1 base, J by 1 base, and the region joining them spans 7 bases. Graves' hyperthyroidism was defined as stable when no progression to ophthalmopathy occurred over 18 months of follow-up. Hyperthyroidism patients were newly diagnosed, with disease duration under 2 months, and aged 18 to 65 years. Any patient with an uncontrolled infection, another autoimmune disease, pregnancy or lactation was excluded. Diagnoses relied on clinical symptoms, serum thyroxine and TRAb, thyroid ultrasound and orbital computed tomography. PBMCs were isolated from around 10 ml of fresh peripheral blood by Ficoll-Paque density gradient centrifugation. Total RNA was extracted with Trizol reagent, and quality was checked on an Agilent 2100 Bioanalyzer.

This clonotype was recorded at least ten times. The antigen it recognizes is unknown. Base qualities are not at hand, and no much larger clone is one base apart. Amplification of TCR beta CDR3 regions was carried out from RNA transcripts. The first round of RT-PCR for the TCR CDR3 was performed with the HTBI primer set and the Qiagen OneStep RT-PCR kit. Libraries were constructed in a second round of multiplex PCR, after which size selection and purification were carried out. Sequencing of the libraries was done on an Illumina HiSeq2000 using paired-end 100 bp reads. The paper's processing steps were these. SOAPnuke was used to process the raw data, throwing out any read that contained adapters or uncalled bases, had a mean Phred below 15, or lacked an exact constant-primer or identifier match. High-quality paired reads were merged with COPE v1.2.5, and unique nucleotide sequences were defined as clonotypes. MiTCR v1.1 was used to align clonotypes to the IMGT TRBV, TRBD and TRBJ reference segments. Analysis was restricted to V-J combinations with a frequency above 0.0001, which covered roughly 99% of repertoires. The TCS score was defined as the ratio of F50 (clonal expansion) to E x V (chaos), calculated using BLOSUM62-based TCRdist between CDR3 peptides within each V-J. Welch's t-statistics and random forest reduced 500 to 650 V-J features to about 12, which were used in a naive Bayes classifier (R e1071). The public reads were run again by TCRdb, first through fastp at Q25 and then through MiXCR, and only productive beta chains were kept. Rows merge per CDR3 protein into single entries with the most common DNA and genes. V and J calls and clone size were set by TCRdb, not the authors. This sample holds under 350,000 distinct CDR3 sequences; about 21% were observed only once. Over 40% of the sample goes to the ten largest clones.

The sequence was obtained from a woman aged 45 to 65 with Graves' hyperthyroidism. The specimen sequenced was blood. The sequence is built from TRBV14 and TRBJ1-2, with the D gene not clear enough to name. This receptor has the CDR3 CASSQALYNYGYTF. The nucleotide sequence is TGTGCCAGCAGCCAAGCGCTCTATAACTATGGCTACACCTTC.